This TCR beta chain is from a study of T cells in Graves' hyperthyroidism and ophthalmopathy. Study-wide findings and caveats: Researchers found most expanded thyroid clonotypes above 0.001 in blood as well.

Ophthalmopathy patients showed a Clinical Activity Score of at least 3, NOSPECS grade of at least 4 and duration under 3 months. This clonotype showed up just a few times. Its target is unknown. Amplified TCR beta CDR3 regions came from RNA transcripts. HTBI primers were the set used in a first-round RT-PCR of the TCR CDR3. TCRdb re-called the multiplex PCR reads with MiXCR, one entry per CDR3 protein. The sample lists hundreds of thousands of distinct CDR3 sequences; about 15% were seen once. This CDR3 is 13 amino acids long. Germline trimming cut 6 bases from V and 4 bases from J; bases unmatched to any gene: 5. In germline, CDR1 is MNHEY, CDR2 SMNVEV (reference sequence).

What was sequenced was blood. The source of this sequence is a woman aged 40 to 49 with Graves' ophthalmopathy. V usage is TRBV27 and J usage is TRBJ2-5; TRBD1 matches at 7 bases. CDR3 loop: CASRLGQRETQYF. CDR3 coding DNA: TGTGCCAGCAGACTGGGACAGCGAGAGACCCAGTACTTC.